One sample yielded the 24 T cell receptor beta chains listed below, sequenced in a study of blood T cell repertoires in COVID-19. The table came from immunoSEQ multiplex PCR; TCRdb's copy has only in-frame clones and leaves some out. The data hold 250,000 to 350,000 clones, with about four fifths observed a single time. The sample comprised peripheral blood. Receptors originate from a human donor with COVID-19, enrolled during active disease. The donor label of this sample is uncertain.

This chain joins TRBV30 and TRBJ2-1; TRBD1 agrees at 7 bases. This CDR3 contains 14 residues. Trimming took 1 base from V and 4 from J; bases not matched to a gene: 4. CDR1 is GTSNPN, CDR2 SVGIG, per germline (reference sequence). CDR3 sequence reads: CAWSEGASYNEQFF. The DNA of the CDR3 is TGTGCCTGGAGTGAGGGGGCGTCATACAATGAGCAGTTCTTC. The full variable domain, rest sourced from reference TRBV30 and TRBJ2-1, is SQTIHQWPATLVQPVGSPLSLECTVEGTSNPNLYWYRQAAGRGLQLLFYSVGIGQISSEVPQNLSASRPQDRQFILSSKKLLLSDSGFYLCAWSEGASYNEQFFGPGTRLTVL.

The chain joins TRBV28 to TRBJ2-2; TRBD2 aligns across 10 bases. The CDR3 is made up of 15 amino acids. Germline lookup yields CDR1 MDHEN and CDR2 SYDVKM. J gave up 4 bases and V 10 bases, and 9 bases lay outside the gene matches. The chain's CDR3 is CATGLAERGTGELFF. For the CDR3, the DNA is TGTGCCACCGGACTAGCGGAGAGGGGCACCGGGGAGCTGTTTTTT.

This clone was picked up one time. The gene calls are TRBV30 and TRBJ1-1; D call uncertain. CDR3 length equals 11 residues. V lost 3 bases to trimming and J lost 1 base, with 3 bases between them. Germline loops: CDR1 GTSNPN, CDR2 SVGIG (reference sequence). The CDR3 spells CAWSRNTEAFF. Written as DNA, the CDR3 is TGTGCCTGGAGCCGGAACACTGAAGCTTTCTTT.

This clone was detected only once. CDR3 region: CATTSGRAGDEQFF. The CDR3 DNA sequence: TGTGCCACAACTAGCGGGAGGGCCGGGGATGAGCAGTTCTTC. The V gene is TRBV24-1, the J gene TRBJ2-1, with 13 nucleotides matching TRBD2. CDR3 length equals 14 residues. CDR1 KGHDR and CDR2 SFDVKD come from the germline V gene. J gave up 8 bases and V 10 bases, and 7 bases lay outside the gene matches.

V is TRBV7-8 and J is TRBJ1-3; 9 bases line up with TRBD1. The germline gives CDR1 SGHVS, CDR2 FQNEAQ. J lost 4 bases, V lost 10 bases, and 8 bases had no gene match. This CDR3 is 14 amino acids long. The CDR3 sequence is CATSQTGGGNTIYF. The CDR3 nucleotides are TGTGCCACCTCACAGACAGGGGGAGGAAACACCATATATTTT.

The chain employs TRBV29-1 and TRBJ2-5, with 8 positions matching TRBD1. V was pared by 6 bases and J by 2 bases, with 5 bases of the junction left unmatched. The V gene's germline CDR1 is SQVTM and CDR2 ANQGSEA. The CDR3 runs to 13 residues. CDR3 region: CSVLGTGQETQYF. The CDR3 DNA reads as TGCAGCGTCCTCGGGACAGGTCAAGAGACCCAGTACTTC.

This rearrangement joins TRBV5-1 to TRBJ1-5; 7 nucleotides align to TRBD1. The length of the CDR3 is 15 residues. CDR1 SGHRS and CDR2 YFSETQ come from the germline V gene. V trimming: 0 bases; J trimming: 4 bases; junction bases outside the gene matches: 4. The CDR3 spells CASSLDRGPNQPQHF. Here the CDR3 DNA reads TGCGCCAGCAGCTTGGACAGGGGCCCTAATCAGCCCCAGCATTTT.

This clone was observed a few times. The V gene is TRBV19, the J gene TRBJ1-5, with a possible D match to TRBD1 (5 bases). V was clipped by 5 bases and J by 1 base, with 9 bases between them. CDR3 length: 14 residues. The germline CDR1 and CDR2 sequences are LNHDA and SQIVND (reference sequence). The CDR3 region has the DNA TGTGCCAGTAGTCCCCGGGGGAGCAATCAGCCCCAGCATTTT. It translates to CASSPRGSNQPQHF. Supplemented by reference TRBV19 and TRBJ1-5, the full variable domain reads DGGITQSPKYLFRKEGQNVTLSCEQNLNHDAMYWYRQDPGQGLRLIYYSQIVNDFQKGDIAEGYSVSREKKESFPLTVTSAQKNPTAFYLCASSPRGSNQPQHFGDGTRLSIL.

CDR3 region: CASSRTSGSYNEQFF. As DNA, the CDR3 is TGTGCCAGCAGTCGGACTAGCGGGTCATACAATGAGCAGTTCTTC. The chain joins TRBV7-2 to TRBJ2-1, with 11 nucleotides matching TRBD2. V shed 6 bases and J 4 bases; nucleotides not matched to a gene: 5. Looked up from germline, CDR1 is SGHTA and CDR2 is FQGNSA. CDR3 length: 15 amino acids.

The chain joins TRBV9 to TRBJ2-2; TRBD1 agrees at 7 bases. Germline CDR1 and CDR2: SGDLS and YYNGEE. The V and J ends lost 3 bases and 4 bases, in that order; junction bases with no gene match: 3. The CDR3 totals 14 residues. The CDR3: CASSAGQVTGELFF. In DNA, the CDR3 is TGTGCCAGCAGCGCCGGACAGGTCACCGGGGAGCTGTTTTTT.

The chain links TRBV28 to TRBJ1-2; D call uncertain. CDR3 length equals 12 residues. V was cut by 8 bases and J by 1 base, with 8 bases left in between. Per germline, CDR1 MDHEN and CDR2 SYDVKM. This CDR3 is CASHTVNYGYTF. The CDR3 DNA follows: TGTGCCAGCCATACAGTTAACTATGGCTACACCTTC.

This clone has just one count. The V call is TRBV7-6, the J call TRBJ2-1; D may be TRBD1 (5 bases). Trimming removed 6 bases at V and 6 bases at J, with 18 bases between. This CDR3 has 15 residues. Germline lookup yields CDR1 SGHVS and CDR2 FNYEAQ. The CDR3 sequence is CASRDKVQGSNEQFF. CDR3 in DNA: TGTGCCAGCAGAGATAAGGTTCAGGGTTCCAATGAGCAGTTCTTC. Combining the CDR3 with reference TRBV7-6 and TRBJ2-1 gives the whole variable domain GAGVSQSPRYKVTKRGQDVALRCDPISGHVSLYWYRQALGQGPEFLTYFNYEAQQDKSGLPNDRFSAERPEGSISTLTIQRTEQRDSAMYRCASRDKVQGSNEQFFGPGTRLTVL.

The chain couples TRBV5-4 to TRBJ2-7; 8 bases agree with TRBD2. CDR3 length equals 15 residues. Germline CDR1 and CDR2: SGHNT and YYREEE (reference sequence). Germline trimming cut 5 bases from V and 1 base from J; bases unmatched to any gene: 8. Written as DNA, the CDR3 is TGTGCCAGCAGGGGGGGACTAGAAGTATCCTACGAGCAGTACTTC. This codes for CASRGGLEVSYEQYF. The variable domain in full, with the rest retrieved from reference TRBV5-4 and TRBJ2-7, is ETGVTQSPTHLIKTRGQQVTLRCSSQSGHNTVSWYQQALGQGPQFIFQYYREEENGRGNFPPRFSGLQFPNYSSELNVNALELDDSALYLCASRGGLEVSYEQYFGPGTRLTVT.

The chain has TRBV5-1 and TRBJ2-5; TRBD1 aligns across 10 bases. Germline-derived CDR1 and CDR2 are SGHRS and YFSETQ. CDR3 length: 14 amino acids. Trimming took 3 bases from V and 4 from J; bases not matched to a gene: 3. The CDR3 region is CASSWGQGRETQYF. CDR3 bases: TGCGCCAGCAGCTGGGGACAGGGGAGAGAGACCCAGTACTTC.

This chain uses TRBV6-5 with TRBJ1-3; TRBD1 matches 7 bases. Looked up from germline, CDR1 is MNHEY and CDR2 is SVGAGI. V gave up 2 bases and J gave up 3 bases; unmatched junction bases: 4. CDR3 length: 15 residues. The CDR3 bases are TGTGCCAGCAGTTACGGGACAGAGGTTGGAAACACCATATATTTT. The encoded protein is CASSYGTEVGNTIYF.

The J gene is TRBJ1-1, the V gene TRBV9; D ambiguous. V was trimmed by 4 bases and J by 0 bases, leaving 7 bases between them. This CDR3 comprises 13 residues. Germline V gene lookup returns CDR1 SGDLS and CDR2 YYNGEE. The CDR3 nucleotides are TGTGCCAGCAGCCCCATTTTGAACACTGAAGCTTTCTTT. Protein: CASSPILNTEAFF.

The V and J genes are TRBV11-3 and TRBJ2-3, with a weak D call TRBD2 (6 bases). Germline CDR1 is SGHNT and CDR2 is YENEEA. The CDR3 covers 15 residues. Between the trimmed V and J ends, which lost 3 bases and 3 bases, there was a span of 13 bases. DNA for the CDR3: TGTGCCAGCAGCTTGTCGGGACTCATGACAGATACGCAGTATTTT. Amino acids: CASSLSGLMTDTQYF. The variable domain in full, completed from reference TRBV11-3 and TRBJ2-3, reads EAGVVQSPRYKIIEKKQPVAFWCNPISGHNTLYWYLQNLGQGPELLIRYENEEAVDDSQLPKDRFSAERLKGVDSTLKIQPAELGDSAVYLCASSLSGLMTDTQYFGPGTRLTVL.

This chain joins TRBV28 and TRBJ1-5; 8 bases are shared with TRBD1. Germline V gene sequence: CDR1 MDHEN, CDR2 SYDVKM. V was pared by 10 bases and J by 2 bases, with 13 bases of the junction left unmatched. The CDR3 totals 16 residues. DNA for the CDR3: TGTGCCAATCCACAATCTGGACAGGGTGGCAATCAGCCCCAGCATTTT. Translation gives CANPQSGQGGNQPQHF.

The chain joins TRBV28 to TRBJ1-5, with no clear D. The germline gives CDR1 MDHEN, CDR2 SYDVKM. CDR3 length equals 14 residues. The V end lost 8 bases, the J end lost 7 bases, and 18 bases lay between the germline ends. DNA for the CDR3: TGTGCCAGCCAAGCCCCCCCAGGAGGACAGCCCCAGCATTTT. Translated, it gives CASQAPPGGQPQHF.

The gene calls are TRBV30 and TRBJ2-1, with TRBD2 matching 7 bases. This CDR3 is 16 amino acids long. Trimming at V came to 1 base and at J to 0 bases, leaving 6 bases not matched to a gene. Germline V lookup: CDR1 GTSNPN, CDR2 SVGIG (reference sequence). The CDR3 is CAWSGAGDVSYNEQFF. For the CDR3, the DNA is TGTGCCTGGAGTGGGGCGGGAGACGTCTCCTACAATGAGCAGTTCTTC.

The chain couples TRBV7-3 to TRBJ2-7; 9 nucleotides match TRBD2. Germline loops: CDR1 SGHTA, CDR2 FQGTGA. The V segment lost 1 base and the J segment 6 bases; nucleotides outside the gene matches: 4. This CDR3 contains 14 residues. The CDR3 here is CASSLSAGGAEQYF. For the CDR3, the DNA is TGTGCCAGCAGCTTAAGTGCGGGAGGGGCCGAGCAGTACTTC.

The chain recombines TRBV10-3 with TRBJ1-3; D unclear. CDR3 length equals 14 residues. CDR1 and CDR2 (germline): ENHRY, SYGVKD. V was clipped by 3 bases and J by 0 bases, with 6 bases between them. The CDR3 bases are TGTGCCATCAGTGATGTCAACTCTGGAAACACCATATATTTT. It yields the protein CAISDVNSGNTIYF.

The chain employs TRBV27 and TRBJ2-7, with a weak D call TRBD2 (5 bases). Germline lookup yields CDR1 MNHEY and CDR2 SMNVEV (reference sequence). The V and J ends lost 6 bases and 1 base respectively, with 22 bases between them. The CDR3 is made up of 17 amino acids. The CDR3, as DNA: TGTGCCAGCAGACAAACTCGGGGAGCGATTAGATCCTACGAGCAGTACTTC. Protein product: CASRQTRGAIRSYEQYF.

The chain couples TRBV28 to TRBJ2-6; D perhaps matches TRBD2 (6 bases). CDR1 MDHEN and CDR2 SYDVKM come from the germline V gene. The germline V and J ends were trimmed by 7 bases and 4 bases, with 14 bases remaining between them. The CDR3 contains 15 residues. The CDR3 region is CASTTLAGGANVLTF. The CDR3 region has the DNA TGTGCCAGCACTACACTGGCGGGGGGGGCCAACGTCCTGACTTTC.